The rows below give T cell receptor beta chains drawn from one sample of a study of T cell responses to AZD1222 COVID-19 vaccine. TCRdb's table, derived via immunoSEQ multiplex PCR, lists solely in-frame clones and lacks some. Of approximately 75,000 clones listed, 85% to 90% are singletons. Sequencing used peripheral blood, obtained 28 days after the second AZD1222 dose. The receptor set was obtained from an adult who received the AZD1222 COVID-19 vaccine. CDR3s include the opening cysteine and the closing phenylalanine or tryptophan. D genes are given only for firm matches. Size values are once, few and many counts, or a class for expanded clones, and some rows have none.

- | TRBJ2-7 | - | TRBV15 | CATSRDQAQIRYEQYF
- | TRBJ2-7 | - | TRBV6-5 | CASSYQDGSYEQYF
TRBD1 | TRBJ1-6 | - | TRBV3-1/TRBV3-2 | CASSYGQGASYNSPLHF
TRBD2 | TRBJ2-5 | - | TRBV3-1/TRBV3-2 | CASSLAGGQETQYF
- | TRBJ2-7 | - | TRBV7-2 | CASSFREYGSYEQYF
- | TRBJ2-2 | - | TRBV24-1 | CATSDPNTGELFF
- | TRBJ2-2 | once | TRBV6-1 | CASSEVIGTGELFF
- | TRBJ1-1 | - | TRBV18 | CASSPGGFIAEAFF
TRBD2 | TRBJ2-7 | - | TRBV5-8 | CASRHWGTSSREQYF
- | TRBJ2-7 | - | TRBV27 | CASSLGGNEQYF
- | TRBJ1-1 | - | TRBV11-3 | CASSLSTAPNTEAFF
TRBD1 | TRBJ1-1 | - | TRBV5-1 | CASSLRQTGVNTEAFF
- | TRBJ2-7 | - | TRBV5-4 | CASSLGGTAAYEQYF
TRBD2 | TRBJ2-5 | - | TRBV25-1 | CASSEPGGAETQYF
TRBD1 | TRBJ1-3 | - | TRBV3-1/TRBV3-2 | CASSRTGGNTIYF
- | TRBJ2-3 | - | TRBV9 | CASSVEGSRRQDTQYF
TRBD1 | TRBJ2-7 | - | TRBV10-3 | CAISGGQSYEQYF
- | TRBJ1-5 | - | TRBV6-2/TRBV6-3 | CASSTWTVGSNQPQHF
- | TRBJ1-2 | - | TRBV4-1 | CASSQDTEIYGYTF
TRBD1 | TRBJ1-3 | - | TRBV2 | CASTGGTDAGNTIYF
- | TRBJ2-7 | - | TRBV28 | CASSTGDQIYEQYF
- | TRBJ2-7 | once | TRBV9 | CASSVGSSYEQYF
- | TRBJ1-5 | few | TRBV27 | CASSPWGKQPQHF
- | TRBJ2-2 | - | TRBV24-1 | CATSEDPGELFF
- | TRBJ2-5 | few | TRBV10-1 | CASSGPGHLQETQYF
- | TRBJ1-6 | - | TRBV7-3 | CASSLKAGESSLHF
- | TRBJ2-7 | - | TRBV3-1/TRBV3-2 | CASSQDYEQYF
- | TRBJ2-7 | - | TRBV28 | CASADLRVGSGEQYF
TRBD1 | TRBJ1-2 | - | TRBV29-1 | CSVSRDRGIGYTF
- | TRBJ1-4 | - | TRBV4-3 | CASSQEYGEIRKLFF
- | TRBJ2-5 | - | TRBV28 | CASSLGGYQETQYF
- | TRBJ1-3 | - | TRBV19 | CASSMGRTSGNTIYF
- | TRBJ1-1 | - | TRBV5-4 | CASSLWAGGLNAEAFF
TRBD2 | TRBJ2-3 | - | TRBV23-1 | CASSQIPTSGDTDTQYF
TRBD1 | TRBJ1-1 | - | TRBV19 | CASSIQGETEAFF
TRBD1 | TRBJ2-2 | - | TRBV7-2 | CASSRRQGANTGELFF
- | TRBJ2-3 | - | TRBV5-1 | CASSPVVGADTQYF
- | TRBJ2-7 | - | TRBV6-5 | CASSQGAEQYF
- | TRBJ1-4 | - | TRBV11-2 | CASSLGFTGDSEKLFF
- | TRBJ2-1 | - | TRBV24-1 | CATSDLQEQFF
- | TRBJ1-5 | - | TRBV5-1 | CASSYDSNSNQPQHF
- | TRBJ2-7 | - | TRBV12-3/TRBV12-4 | CASRLQGTHEQYF
TRBD1 | TRBJ2-5 | - | TRBV29-1 | CSEQPQGKPTETQYF
- | TRBJ2-5 | - | TRBV7-2 | CASSLHYFQETQYF
TRBD1 | TRBJ1-4 | - | TRBV2 | CASRTGQGSEKLFF